The rows below give T cell receptor beta chains drawn from one sample of a study of CXCR3-negative and CXCR3-positive naive CD8 T cells. TCRdb reprocessed the 5' RACE reads, keeping one entry per CDR3 protein, no DNA. The sample has some 9,100 distinct CDR3 sequences. Sequencing input: naive CXCR3- CD8+ T cells from blood. The source is a human donor in good health. Some clones in this sample may be carry-over from other donors' samples. The CDR3 runs from the conserved cysteine through the conserved F or W. Where a row states a size, it is once, few, many or the class of an expanded clone; other rows omit it.

V,size,J,CDR3
TRBV20-1,NA,TRBJ2-6,CSAVPNLSAGANVLTF
TRBV3-1,medium-sized,TRBJ2-5,CASSQTRTGERVNQETQYF
TRBV7-2,medium-sized,TRBJ1-5,CASSPTGGPQPQHF
TRBV19,medium-sized,TRBJ2-2,CASSWVPGSTGELVF
TRBV29-1,medium-sized,TRBJ2-2,CSVGLWGGELFF
TRBV7-9,NA,TRBJ1-1,CASSLATGRNTEAFF
TRBV19,NA,TRBJ1-1,CASSILGSSSRQNTEAFF
TRBV28,NA,TRBJ2-4,CATEGGKNIQYF
TRBV29-1,NA,TRBJ1-2,CSSPTGDGYTF
TRBV29-1,medium-sized,TRBJ1-2,CSVEGGLTMEDTF
TRBV20-1,NA,TRBJ2-1,CSASGLAGETYNEQFF
TRBV6-6,NA,TRBJ2-6,CASIQTSSGANVLTF
TRBV12-3/TRBV12-4,medium-sized,TRBJ1-1,CASSPGTNTEAFF
TRBV7-9,medium-sized,TRBJ2-2,CASIGTSGKNTGELFF
TRBV20-1,NA,TRBJ2-1,CSARSDSGNEQFF
TRBV7-9,NA,TRBJ1-1,CASREGREAFF
TRBV9,NA,TRBJ2-1,CASSAPLGWNEQFF
TRBV14,medium-sized,TRBJ2-3,CASSQDPTGGPLTITDTQYF
TRBV27,medium-sized,TRBJ2-1,CASSSLAGGQFF
TRBV20-1,NA,TRBJ2-1,CSASSYNEQFF
TRBV7-2,medium-sized,TRBJ1-4,CASSLVGGEVEKLFF
TRBV10-3,medium-sized,TRBJ2-1,CAISETGDEQFF
TRBV2,NA,TRBJ2-7,CASSESSGSYEQYF
TRBV7-9,medium-sized,TRBJ2-5,CASSSQLEYQETQYF
TRBV28,NA,TRBJ2-2,CASSLVELAGRTGELFF
TRBV3-1,NA,TRBJ1-1,CASSQEFGDTEAFF
TRBV6-2/TRBV6-3,NA,TRBJ2-1,CASSGVRDLSYEQFF
TRBV20-1,NA,TRBJ1-2,CSATDGLYGYTF
TRBV11-2,medium-sized,TRBJ2-7,CASSLQGIPYEQYF
TRBV2,medium-sized,TRBJ2-2,CASRPPISTGELFF
TRBV27,medium-sized,TRBJ2-7,CASSSGGRTSYEQYF
TRBV6-2/TRBV6-3,medium-sized,TRBJ1-1,CASNLETGVTTEAFF
TRBV11-2,medium-sized,TRBJ2-1,CASSLGGSPNEQFF
TRBV20-1,NA,TRBJ2-2,CSAELTSGSNTGELFF
TRBV19,NA,TRBJ1-3,CASRPEWDTIYF
TRBV21-1,medium-sized,TRBJ2-1,CASSKTTGVGAGSYNEQFF
TRBV6-2/TRBV6-3,NA,TRBJ2-1,CASSYSSTSGSTYEQFF
TRBV28,NA,TRBJ1-3,CASTSRSGKGGWGNTIYF
TRBV6-5,NA,TRBJ2-7,CASSYRDGSYEQYF
TRBV6-9,NA,TRBJ2-5,CASSSTGGTETQYF
TRBV7-3,medium-sized,TRBJ2-1,CASSSQGTEQFF
TRBV29-1,medium-sized,TRBJ2-3,CSVVITDTQYF
TRBV20-1,medium-sized,TRBJ2-7,CSARDPSGYEQYF
TRBV11-2,NA,TRBJ2-1,CASSLGAEMWRNEQFF
TRBV7-2,medium-sized,TRBJ1-1,CASSYSVIFGGTEAFF
TRBV6-6,medium-sized,TRBJ1-1,CASSYSREGQGTEAFF
TRBV7-8,NA,TRBJ2-3,CASSYLSGSADTQYF
TRBV3-1,medium-sized,TRBJ2-1,CASSQDRPTKDGNEQFF
TRBV6-6,medium-sized,TRBJ1-4,CASSYIGGEKLFF
TRBV5-6,NA,TRBJ2-1,CASGRAMFFEQFF
TRBV29-1,medium-sized,TRBJ2-1,CSVEDGNEQFF
TRBV7-9,NA,TRBJ1-1,CASSLTNTEAFF
TRBV12-3/TRBV12-4,medium-sized,TRBJ2-7,CASSSPGTGVSYEQYF
TRBV28,medium-sized,TRBJ1-5,CASSPGPNQPQHF
TRBV20-1,medium-sized,TRBJ2-7,CSARDRASGSYEQYF